This TCR beta chain is from a study of radiotherapy plus CTLA-4 blockade in lung cancer. Using immunoSEQ multiplex PCR, the repertoire was profiled, and TCRdb retains in-frame clones only, with some absent. The sample yields about 93,000 clones, around 88% seen once. Germline CDR1 and CDR2: SNHLY and FYNNEI. V lost 3 bases and J 0 bases, leaving 16 bases between the germline ends. This CDR3 spans 17 amino acids. The sequencing used peripheral blood, collected from a patient treated with radiotherapy plus ipilimumab. The V call is TRBV2, the J call TRBJ2-3; perhaps TRBD2 as D (6 bases). The sequence came from a human donor with non-small cell lung cancer that progressed on radiotherapy plus ipilimumab. The chain's CDR3 is CASSDIWRGSSTDTQYF. As DNA, the CDR3 is TGTGCCAGCAGTGATATTTGGCGGGGCTCTAGCACAGATACGCAGTATTTT.